The 5 T cell receptor beta chains below come from one sample, sequenced in a study of cytomegalovirus exposure and HLA in healthy donors. Produced via immunoSEQ multiplex PCR; TCRdb's table is partial and in-frame only. The sample includes about 180,000 clones, roughly 89% of them seen just once. Sequences were obtained from PBMCs. These receptors all come from a woman between 25 and 40 years old in good health and CMV-seronegative.

This chain links TRBV7-2 with TRBJ2-7; tentatively, D is TRBD1 (5 bases). V lost 3 bases and J 0 bases, leaving 12 bases between the germline ends. Germline V gene sequence: CDR1 SGHTA, CDR2 FQGNSA. CDR3 length: 15 residues. CDR3 amino acids: CASSLRQGPSYEQYF. As DNA, the CDR3 is TGTGCCAGCAGCTTGAGGCAGGGTCCCTCCTACGAGCAGTACTTC.

The J gene is TRBJ1-1, the V gene TRBV5-6, with 8 bases aligning to TRBD1. CDR3 length: 16 residues. Germline CDR1 reads SGHDT; CDR2 reads YYEEEE. J lost 3 bases, V lost 7 bases, and 14 bases had no gene match. In DNA, the CDR3 is TGTGCCAGCCGCCAGGGGGCGCGGGGTCGAGACACTGAAGCTTTCTTT. It codes for CASRQGARGRDTEAFF.

The rearrangement joins TRBV27 to TRBJ2-3, with D maybe TRBD2 (6 bases). Trimming left V 3 bases short and J 4 bases short, with 20 bases between. The CDR3 covers 17 residues. Germline-derived CDR1 and CDR2 are MNHEY and SMNVEV (reference sequence). CDR3 region: CASSFLGGFGAADTQYF. The CDR3 DNA reads TGTGCCAGCAGTTTTTTGGGAGGCTTCGGAGCGGCAGATACGCAGTATTTT.

The chain recombines TRBV19 with TRBJ2-4, with TRBD2 as a possible D gene (5 bases). CDR3 length: 16 residues. V gave up 5 bases and J gave up 0 bases, with 14 bases separating them. Germline-derived CDR1 and CDR2 are LNHDA and SQIVND (reference sequence). CDR3 nucleotides: TGTGCCAGTAGTGGGTCGGGGAGTCTAGCCAAAAACATTCAGTACTTC. Amino acids: CASSGSGSLAKNIQYF.

The chain couples TRBV5-1 to TRBJ1-3; D not resolved. Looked up from germline, CDR1 is SGHRS and CDR2 is YFSETQ. Trimming cost V 3 bases and J 0 bases, with 7 bases left between them. The CDR3 consists of 14 residues. The CDR3 sequence: CASSSSGSGNTIYF. The CDR3 DNA follows: TGCGCCAGCAGCTCCTCCGGCTCTGGAAACACCATATATTTT.